This TCR beta chain was identified in a study of blood T cell repertoires in COVID-19. On the study more broadly: Collection of acute and convalescent COVID-19 samples took place in the United States, Italy and Spain. Sources were T cells, B-cell-depleted T cells, or PBMCs; the material itself was cDNA or gDNA.

Original data processing: Nucleated cell counts were estimated from reference gene primer amplification. TCRdb's table, derived via immunoSEQ multiplex PCR, lists solely in-frame clones and lacks some. That table is the source of V, J and clone size, and D and trimming were worked out from the DNA. The sample lists fewer than 70,000 clones, roughly 80% occurring once. The germline gives CDR1 MGHRA, CDR2 YSYEKL. The length of the CDR3 is 15 residues. Losses at the gene ends were 1 base for V and 4 bases for J; bases not matched to a gene: 2. The rearrangement uses TRBV4-1 and TRBJ2-2; TRBD1 agrees at 8 bases. Sequencing used peripheral blood. The TCR originated in a woman over 75 with acute or convalescent COVID-19. The CDR3 DNA reads as TGCGCCAGCAGCCAAGGACAGGGGATCACCGGGGAGCTGTTTTTT. Encoded protein: CASSQGQGITGELFF.